The 22 T cell receptor beta chains presented below share a single source sample, sequenced in a study of fetal regulatory T cell absence and autoimmunity. Repertoires were generated with immunoSEQ multiplex PCR, while TCRdb's copy carries only in-frame clones and drops some. The data contain 46,000 or so clones, roughly 80% of them singletons. The sequenced sample was cord blood. Source of these receptors: a newborn boy with IPEX syndrome.

This clone was detected only once. Here the CDR3 reads CASSFNSGGATDTQYF. For the CDR3, the DNA is TGTGCCAGCAGTTTTAATAGCGGGGGGGCTACAGATACGCAGTATTTT. The J gene is TRBJ2-3, the V gene TRBV27; TRBD2 matches 11 bases. Germline assignment: CDR1 MNHEY and CDR2 SMNVEV (reference sequence). The length of the CDR3 is 16 residues. Trimming cost V 3 bases and J 3 bases; bases outside gene matches: 5.

The gene calls are TRBV7-2 and TRBJ2-7, with D unclear. Looked up from germline, CDR1 is SGHTA and CDR2 is FQGNSA. The CDR3 runs 11 residues. Trimming took 5 bases from V and 0 from J, leaving 2 bases between them. For the CDR3, the DNA is TGTGCCAGCAGCGTCTCCTACGAGCAGTACTTC. Residues: CASSVSYEQYF.

The chain couples TRBV7-9 to TRBJ2-1; 11 bases are shared with TRBD1. From germline, CDR1 is SEHNR and CDR2 FQNEAQ (reference sequence). The V and J ends lost 6 bases and 2 bases, in that order; junction bases with no gene match: 0. This CDR3 contains 14 residues. This CDR3 reads CASRGQGAYNEQFF. The CDR3 nucleotides read TGTGCCAGCAGGGGACAGGGGGCCTACAATGAGCAGTTCTTC.

The V call is TRBV11-2, the J call TRBJ1-3; D ambiguous. CDR3 length: 17 amino acids. CDR1 is SGHAT and CDR2 is FQNNGV in the germline V gene. Trimming removed 5 bases from V and 1 base from J, with 18 bases in between. CDR3 bases: TGTGCCAGCAGCGCAAGCACCCTTGAGACTTCTGGAAACACCATATATTTT. Its protein is CASSASTLETSGNTIYF.

This chain joins TRBV19 and TRBJ2-1, with TRBD2 matching 11 bases. The CDR3 length is 15 residues. Germline V gene sequence: CDR1 LNHDA, CDR2 SQIVND (reference sequence). V trimming: 3 bases; J trimming: 8 bases; junction bases outside the gene matches: 6. The chain's CDR3 is CASSILAGGWYEQFF. The CDR3 DNA reads as TGTGCCAGTAGTATTCTAGCGGGAGGTTGGTATGAGCAGTTCTTC.

The chain combines TRBV27 with TRBJ2-1; D call uncertain. V was shortened by 2 bases and J by 7 bases, with 12 bases between the two germline ends. The CDR3 has 14 amino acids. Germline CDR1 is MNHEY and CDR2 is SMNVEV (reference sequence). Here the CDR3 DNA reads TGTGCCAGCAGTTTAGCCCGGGTAGGGAATGAGCAGTTCTTC. As protein: CASSLARVGNEQFF.

The CDR3 DNA follows: TGTGCCAGCAGTTTGAGGGGGCGGGCCAAAAACATTCAGTACTTC. It specifies CASSLRGRAKNIQYF. J is TRBJ2-4 and V is TRBV27; TRBD1 matches at 7 bases. Trimming removed 3 bases from V and 1 base from J; junction bases left unmatched: 3. CDR1 and CDR2 (germline): MNHEY, SMNVEV (reference sequence). The CDR3 has 15 residues.

CDR3 residues: CASSQYTGTGELFF. The CDR3 DNA follows: TGTGCCAGCAGCCAGTACACAGGGACCGGGGAGCTGTTTTTT. The chain couples TRBV14 to TRBJ2-2; possible D gene TRBD1, 6 bases. V was cut by 3 bases and J by 5 bases, with 10 bases left in between. CDR1 and CDR2 (germline): SGHDN, FVKESK. The CDR3 is 14 residues long.

This chain connects TRBV10-3 to TRBJ1-5; D remains unclear. CDR1 ENHRY and CDR2 SYGVKD come from the germline V gene. Trimming cost V 10 bases and J 2 bases, with 12 bases left between them. The length of the CDR3 is 13 residues. DNA for the CDR3: TGTGCCACCCGAGAGGGTCGCAATCAGCCCCAGCATTTT. Its protein product is CATREGRNQPQHF.

The chain has TRBV9 and TRBJ2-1; 12 positions match TRBD2. Germline CDR1 reads SGDLS; CDR2 reads YYNGEE. Trimming cost V 2 bases and J 6 bases; bases outside gene matches: 6. The CDR3 spans 16 residues. CDR3 bases: TGTGCCAGCAGCGTGGCTAGCGGGGGGGCCTTCAATGAGCAGTTCTTC. It specifies CASSVASGGAFNEQFF.

The chain uses TRBV6-1 and TRBJ1-5; 9 bases agree with TRBD1. The CDR3 is 15 amino acids. In germline, CDR1 is MNHNS, CDR2 SASEGT. With 11 bases clipped from V and 2 bases from J, the junction kept 10 bases outside the gene matches. The CDR3: CACRTGDRGNQPQHF. The DNA for the CDR3 is TGTGCCTGCCGAACTGGGGACAGGGGCAATCAGCCCCAGCATTTT.

The chain links TRBV5-1 to TRBJ1-2, with 10 bases lining up with TRBD1. The CDR3 has 16 amino acids. Germline V gives CDR1 SGHRS, CDR2 YFSETQ. The V gene end was trimmed by 4 bases and the J gene end by 7 bases; junction bases not matched to a gene: 13. The CDR3 loop is CASSPLAGTGVGGYTF. CDR3 bases: TGCGCCAGCAGCCCGCTTGCCGGGACAGGGGTCGGTGGCTACACCTTC.

This clone has only a few counts. The chain carries TRBV29-1 and TRBJ2-3; 10 positions agree with TRBD2. The J segment lost 2 bases and the V segment lost 6 bases, leaving 5 bases of the junction unmatched. Germline CDR1 reads SQVTM; CDR2 reads ANQGSEA. The CDR3 length is 14 residues. The DNA of the CDR3 is TGCAGCGTGGTGCTAGCGGGGGTCACAGATACGCAGTATTTT. Encoded protein: CSVVLAGVTDTQYF.

The chain joins TRBV5-4 to TRBJ1-2; 7 bases line up with TRBD1. The CDR3 contains 14 residues. Unmatched junction bases numbered 8, after V lost 4 bases and J lost 5 bases. CDR1 and CDR2 from the germline V gene are SGHNT and YYREEE (reference sequence). In DNA form, the CDR3 reads TGTGCCAGCAGCCCCCTCGACAGGGTATATGGCTACACCTTC. Its protein product is CASSPLDRVYGYTF.

The CDR3: CATRLAGGSGANVLTF. CDR3 sequence (DNA): TGTGCCACCCGACTAGCGGGGGGCTCTGGGGCCAACGTCCTGACTTTC. The genes are TRBV10-3 and TRBJ2-6; 13 bases fit TRBD2. V lost 10 bases, J lost 0 bases, and 3 bases stayed unmatched. Germline V CDR1 and CDR2: ENHRY, SYGVKD. This CDR3 spans 16 amino acids.

In this sample, this clone turned up once. This sequence joins TRBV21-1 and TRBJ2-7; the tabulated D call, TRBD2, remains unverified against the DNA. TRBV21-1 is a pseudogene locus. This CDR3 is 18 amino acids long. The CDR3 bases are TGTGCCAGCAGCAAAGTACCCGGACGGAGTGGGAGTGTCTACGAGCAGTACTTC. Protein sequence: CASSKVPGRSGSVYEQYF.

This clone was counted once. The chain employs TRBV30 and TRBJ2-7; D gene uncertain. Trimming shortened V by 3 bases and J by 0 bases, and 9 bases separated the two germline ends. This CDR3 has 13 amino acids. CDR1 is GTSNPN, CDR2 SVGIG, per germline (reference sequence). CDR3 bases: TGTGCCTGGAGAAAGGGCACCTCCTACGAGCAGTACTTC. This encodes CAWRKGTSYEQYF.

The genes are TRBV30 and TRBJ1-5; no reliable D call. From germline, CDR1 is GTSNPN and CDR2 SVGIG (reference sequence). The CDR3 spans 13 residues. V dropped 3 bases and J dropped 4 bases, with 10 bases sitting between them. The DNA of the CDR3 is TGTGCCTGGAGCTTCACACCTAATCAGCCCCAGCATTTT. It translates to CAWSFTPNQPQHF.

This chain uses TRBV5-6 with TRBJ2-1; a weak D match, TRBD1 (5 bases). The V gene lost 1 base and the J gene lost 3 bases, with 8 bases spanning the gap. The CDR3 is made up of 14 amino acids. Germline assignment: CDR1 SGHDT and CDR2 YYEEEE. CDR3 amino acids: CASSLSQGYNEQFF. The CDR3 DNA reads as TGTGCCAGCAGCTTGTCGCAGGGCTACAATGAGCAGTTCTTC.

The rearrangement links TRBV27 to TRBJ2-3; D remains ambiguous. Between the trimmed V and J ends, which lost 3 bases and 4 bases, there was a span of 14 bases. The CDR3 is made up of 15 amino acids. Germline loops: CDR1 MNHEY, CDR2 SMNVEV (reference sequence). The CDR3 loop is CASSFLGLKSDTQYF. In DNA form, the CDR3 reads TGTGCCAGCAGTTTCCTAGGCTTGAAGTCAGATACGCAGTATTTT.

The rearrangement links TRBV5-6 to TRBJ2-2; D is possibly TRBD1 (5 bases). Looked up from germline, CDR1 is SGHDT and CDR2 is YYEEEE. This CDR3 is 15 amino acids long. V was shortened by 0 bases and J by 4 bases, with 10 bases between the two germline ends. Here the CDR3 reads CASSLGRVVTGELFF. The DNA for the CDR3 is TGTGCCAGCAGCTTGGGCAGGGTCGTCACCGGGGAGCTGTTTTTT. The full variable domain, in which reference TRBV5-6 and TRBJ2-2 provide the parts outside the CDR3, is DAGVTQSPTHLIKTRGQQVTLRCSPKSGHDTVSWYQQALGQGPQFIFQYYEEEERQRGNFPDRFSGHQFPNYSSELNVNALLLGDSALYLCASSLGRVVTGELFFGEGSRLTVL.

The chain joins TRBV4-1 to TRBJ2-5; TRBD2 might be the D (6 bases). The germline V gene encodes CDR1 MGHRA and CDR2 YSYEKL. The V end was cut by 2 bases, the J end by 2 bases, with 9 bases between. The CDR3 has 14 residues. The CDR3: CASSQSGGQETQYF. CDR3 nucleotides: TGCGCCAGCAGCCAAAGTGGGGGGCAAGAGACCCAGTACTTC.